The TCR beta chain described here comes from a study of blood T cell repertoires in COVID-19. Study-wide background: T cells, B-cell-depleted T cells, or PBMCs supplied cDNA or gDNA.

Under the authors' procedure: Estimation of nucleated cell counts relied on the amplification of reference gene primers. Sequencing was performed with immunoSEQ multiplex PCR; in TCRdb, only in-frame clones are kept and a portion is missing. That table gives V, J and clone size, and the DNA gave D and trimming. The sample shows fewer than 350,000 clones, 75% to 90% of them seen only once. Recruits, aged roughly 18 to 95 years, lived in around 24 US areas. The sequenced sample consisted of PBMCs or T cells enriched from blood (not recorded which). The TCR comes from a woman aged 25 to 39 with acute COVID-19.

For the CDR3, the DNA is TGTGCCAGCGCTCGAGCGGGAGACACCGGGGAGCTGTTTTTT. The encoded protein is CASARAGDTGELFF. The rearrangement joins TRBV25-1 to TRBJ2-2; 8 positions match TRBD2. CDR3 length: 14 amino acids. The junction had 5 bases not matched to a gene; V was cut back by 8 bases and J by 3 bases. Germline-derived CDR1 and CDR2 are MGHDK and SYGVNS.